This TCR beta chain is from a study of shared T cell receptors in the human thymus. Assay used: immunoSEQ multiplex PCR; TCRdb lists only in-frame clones, some missing. The sample lists some 700,000 clones, approximately 85% occurring once. V lost 8 bases and J lost 12, with 31 bases in between. Germline V gene sequence: CDR1 MDHEN, CDR2 SYDVKM. There are 16 residues in the CDR3. These data were also filed under a second study, of human thymus T cells. That source adds: Having corrective surgery for congenital heart defects, healthy Finnish infants were the ones who donated. Resections obtained during corrective heart surgery supplied the thymus tissue. Thymic and blood repertoires showed apparently biased V and J gene usage.

The source of this sequence is a girl in the first two years of life with a congenital heart defect. V usage is TRBV28 and J usage is TRBJ1-2; D is unresolved. The sequenced material came from thymocytes. The CDR3 spells CASGYFSGASPMEDTF. CDR3 in DNA: TGTGCCAGCGGTTACTTCTCAGGAGCTTCCCCTATGGAGGACACCTTC.